The rows below give T cell receptor beta chains drawn from one sample of a study of vaccination and CD4 T cells after COVID-19. Via MiXCR, TCRdb re-called the PCR reads, giving one row per CDR3 protein. The table lists around 20,000 distinct CDR3 sequences, 45% to 50% of them singletons, with 13% in the top ten. For these receptors, no antigen is known. Sequenced input: cultured CD4+ T cells from blood. The receptors here all came from a human donor with COVID-19. CDR3s include the opening cysteine and the closing phenylalanine or tryptophan. The size field is filled for only some rows; it gives once, few, many or a size class.

J: TRBJ1-1; size: -; V: TRBV19; CDR3: CASSNELDTEAFF
J: TRBJ1-6; size: -; V: TRBV7-2; CDR3: CASSLAGQKSSYNSPLHF
J: TRBJ2-2; size: -; V: TRBV7-9; CDR3: CASSFGGNTGELFF
J: TRBJ2-5; size: -; V: TRBV12-3/TRBV12-4; CDR3: CASSLALETQYF
J: TRBJ2-3; size: -; V: TRBV5-4; CDR3: CASKSGGAAADTQYF
J: TRBJ2-3; size: -; V: TRBV21-1; CDR3: CASSKTSGGTDTQYF
J: TRBJ2-5; size: -; V: TRBV5-1; CDR3: CASSRDSVIQETQYF
J: TRBJ1-5; size: few; V: TRBV6-1; CDR3: CASRSGDSNQPQHF
J: TRBJ2-2; size: few; V: TRBV20-1; CDR3: CSAYVAGGPGTGELFF
J: TRBJ2-1; size: few; V: TRBV15; CDR3: CATSGMDRSFNEQFF
J: TRBJ2-5; size: -; V: TRBV7-2; CDR3: CASSLQSSGGARETQYF